This TCR beta chain stems from a study of somatic mutations in cytotoxic T cells in rheumatoid arthritis. This clone was seen more than once but under ten times. V gave up 4 bases and J gave up 6 bases, with 6 bases separating them. This CDR3 is 11 amino acids long. Per the germline V gene, CDR1 is MNHEY and CDR2 is SVGAGI. Sequenced by immunoSEQ multiplex PCR; TCRdb stores in-frame clones only, minus some. The sample lists some 10,000 clones, around 77% occurring once. This receptor was identified in a man aged 50-59 years in good health. This chain joins TRBV6-5 and TRBJ1-1; no reliable D call. The source material was CD8+ T cells sorted from blood. In DNA form, the CDR3 reads TGTGCCAGCAGTTCCGGGGCTGAAGCTTTCTTT. Translated: CASSSGAEAFF.